Listed here are 12 T cell receptor beta chains from one sample, sequenced in a study of Ad26.COV2.S vaccination and SARS-CoV-2 variants. Profiling relied on immunoSEQ multiplex PCR, and the TCRdb table lists in-frame clones only, not all of them. In the table there are fewer than 400,000 clones, roughly 90% of which are singletons. Treatment in this sample: roughly 19 received Ad26.COV2.S at low or high dose, single or two shots; roughly five received placebo; per-sample allocation not given. Material that was analyzed had been drawn on day 63 after the first vaccine or placebo injection. This material consisted of peripheral blood, taken in a trial of Ad26.COV2.S vaccine versus placebo. The receptors here all came from a person between 18 and 60 years old who received the Ad26.COV2.S COVID-19 vaccine or a placebo.

The chain has TRBV6-6 and TRBJ1-1, with a tentative D call TRBD1 (5 bases). This CDR3 contains 14 residues. Looked up from germline, CDR1 is MNHNY and CDR2 is SVGAGI (reference sequence). Trimming pared 5 bases from V and 5 bases from J, leaving 15 bases between. The CDR3 loop is CASSTLMGGTEAFF. CDR3 nucleotide sequence: TGTGCCAGCAGTACACTCATGGGGGGGACTGAAGCTTTCTTT.

The rearrangement joins TRBV19 to TRBJ1-3; D gene uncertain. CDR1 is LNHDA and CDR2 is SQIVND in the germline V gene (reference sequence). V was cut by 8 bases and J by 2 bases, with 10 bases left in between. This CDR3 region has 13 residues. In DNA form, the CDR3 reads TGTGCCAGTCACTTTCGGACTGGAAACACCATATATTTT. Protein sequence: CASHFRTGNTIYF.

The chain recombines TRBV30 with TRBJ1-4; TRBD1 might be the D (5 bases). With 6 bases removed from V and 7 bases from J, the gap between germline ends came to 12 bases. Looked up from germline, CDR1 is GTSNPN and CDR2 is SVGIG (reference sequence). CDR3 length: 12 residues. Written as DNA, the CDR3 is TGTGCCTGTCCAGGGTGGAGTGAAAAACTGTTTTTT. It translates to CACPGWSEKLFF.

In its sample, this clone was seen once. The chain links TRBV28 to TRBJ2-4, with 11 bases identical to TRBD1. Germline values: CDR1 MDHEN, CDR2 SYDVKM. CDR3 length equals 20 residues. V dropped 1 base and J dropped 1; count of bases not matched to a gene: 12. The CDR3 loop reads CASSLFWSGQGERAKNIQYF. CDR3 nucleotides: TGTGCCAGCAGTTTATTCTGGTCGGGACAGGGGGAAAGGGCCAAAAACATTCAGTACTTC.

The chain has TRBV6-5 and TRBJ2-1, with D tentatively TRBD1 or TRBD2 (6 bases each). V was clipped by 0 bases and J by 6 bases, with 9 bases between them. The CDR3 loop spans 14 amino acids. Germline lookup yields CDR1 MNHEY and CDR2 SVGAGI. In DNA, the CDR3 is TGTGCCAGCAGTTACTCGGGGGGCTCCAATGAGCAGTTCTTC. It yields the protein CASSYSGGSNEQFF.

The genes are TRBV28 and TRBJ1-1, with 7 bases fitting TRBD1. V gave up 3 bases and J gave up 0 bases; unmatched junction bases: 7. The germline V gene encodes CDR1 MDHEN and CDR2 SYDVKM. The CDR3 runs 16 residues. The CDR3 nucleotides read TGTGCCAGCAGTTTCGCCGGGACAGAAATGAACACTGAAGCTTTCTTT. Protein sequence: CASSFAGTEMNTEAFF.

The V and J genes are TRBV6-1 and TRBJ1-6; TRBD1 agrees at 7 bases. Germline lookup yields CDR1 MNHNS and CDR2 SASEGT. The CDR3 covers 17 residues. The V segment lost 4 bases and the J segment 5 bases; nucleotides outside the gene matches: 11. CDR3: CASSGNPTGNNNSPLHF. CDR3 nucleotides: TGTGCCAGCAGTGGGAACCCGACAGGGAATAATAATTCACCCCTCCACTTT.

V usage is TRBV2 and J usage is TRBJ1-1; 10 bases fit TRBD1. The junction had 6 bases not matched to a gene; V was cut back by 6 bases and J by 2 bases. The CDR3 sequence is 15 residues long. Germline CDR1 is SNHLY and CDR2 is FYNNEI. The CDR3 is CASSWATGGNTEAFF. Written as DNA, the CDR3 is TGTGCCAGCAGCTGGGCGACAGGGGGCAACACTGAAGCTTTCTTT.

The genes are TRBV6-5 and TRBJ2-1, with D tentatively TRBD1 (5 bases). Trimming removed 6 bases at V and 9 bases at J, with 12 bases between. This CDR3 contains 12 residues. The germline CDR1 and CDR2 sequences are MNHEY and SVGAGI. CDR3 in DNA: TGTGCCAGCAGCACCAGGGTGGGTGAGCAGTTCTTC. This translates into CASSTRVGEQFF.

The chain is built from TRBV13 and TRBJ2-7, with D tentatively TRBD1 or TRBD2 (5 bases each). In germline, CDR1 is PRHDT, CDR2 FYEKMQ (reference sequence). This CDR3 has 14 amino acids. V was trimmed by 2 bases and J by 9 bases, leaving 17 bases between them. DNA of the CDR3: TGTGCCAGCAGCTTACCTTCTCGCGACAGCGGGCAGTACTTC. Its translation is CASSLPSRDSGQYF.

The rearrangement joins TRBV4-3 to TRBJ2-1, with D perhaps matching TRBD1 or TRBD2 (5 bases each). The CDR3 is made up of 17 amino acids. The germline V gene encodes CDR1 LGHNA and CDR2 YSLEER. V was trimmed by 1 base and J by 4 bases, leaving 17 bases between them. CDR3 amino acids: CASSQVIWDVEYNEQFF. Written as DNA, the CDR3 is TGCGCCAGCAGCCAAGTTATCTGGGACGTCGAATACAATGAGCAGTTCTTC.

The chain couples TRBV6-2 or TRBV6-3 to TRBJ2-5, with 7 positions matching TRBD1. The length of the CDR3 is 14 residues. The trim removed 1 base at V and 9 bases at J, leaving 8 bases unmatched. Germline lookup yields CDR1 MNHEY and CDR2 SVGEGT. CDR3 nucleotides: TGTGCCAGCAGTTACTTACAGGGGATAGATGCCCAGTACTTC. Its protein product is CASSYLQGIDAQYF.